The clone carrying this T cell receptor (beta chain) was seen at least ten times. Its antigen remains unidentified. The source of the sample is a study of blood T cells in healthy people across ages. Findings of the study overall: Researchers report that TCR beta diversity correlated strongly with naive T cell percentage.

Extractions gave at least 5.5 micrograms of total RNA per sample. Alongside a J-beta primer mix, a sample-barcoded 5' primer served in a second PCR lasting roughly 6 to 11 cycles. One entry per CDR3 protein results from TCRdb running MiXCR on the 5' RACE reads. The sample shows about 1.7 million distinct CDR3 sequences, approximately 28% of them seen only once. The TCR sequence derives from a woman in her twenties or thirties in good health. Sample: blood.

The CDR3 region is CATSRTEGGGDNSPLHF. The CDR3 nucleotides read TGTGCCACCAGCAGAACTGAGGGCGGGGGCGATAATTCACCCCTCCACTTT. The chain links TRBV15 to TRBJ1-6, with D tentatively TRBD1 (6 bases). Germline V lookup: CDR1 LNHNV, CDR2 YYDKDF (reference sequence). This CDR3 is built from 17 residues. Deletions cut 2 bases from V and 5 bases from J, with 16 bases between.